These 24 T cell receptor beta chains were sequenced from one sample in a study of T cell repertoires in cytomegalovirus infection. One entry per CDR3 protein, called by TCRdb with MiXCR from the reads. The sample shows 490,000 or so distinct CDR3 sequences, around 11% of them seen only once. What was sequenced was PBMCs. All receptors come from a human donor in good health (CMV status not recorded). Some clones in this sample may be carry-over from other donors' samples.

This clonotype showed up many times. CDR3 nucleotides: TGTGCCTCCTCAGAGGGACTAGCGGGATACACAGATACGCAGTATTTT. Translating gives CASSEGLAGYTDTQYF. The rearrangement joins TRBV19 to TRBJ2-3; 13 nucleotides agree with TRBD2. The CDR3 contains 16 residues. Germline assignment: CDR1 LNHDA and CDR2 SQIVND (reference sequence). V was pared by 11 bases and J by 2 bases, with 10 bases of the junction left unmatched.

This clonotype was recorded at least ten times. The genes are TRBV7-2 and TRBJ2-7; D is perhaps TRBD1 or TRBD2 (5 bases each). This CDR3 region has 16 residues. CDR1 and CDR2 (germline): SGHTA, FQGNSA. V was pared by 4 bases and J by 0 bases, with 16 bases between. DNA of the CDR3: TGTGCCAGCAGCTCGGGGAAGGACACGGCCTCCTACGAGCAGTACTTC. Residues: CASSSGKDTASYEQYF. The whole variable domain, filled in from reference TRBV7-2 and TRBJ2-7, reads GAGVSQSPSNKVTEKGKDVELRCDPISGHTALYWYRQSLGQGLEFLIYFQGNSAPDKSGLPSDRFSAERTGGSVSTLTIQRTQQEDSAVYLCASSSGKDTASYEQYFGPGTRLTVT.

This clonotype has only a few counts. The CDR3, as DNA: TGCAGTGCTTACCAACCACCCACAGATACGCAGTATTTT. Protein sequence: CSAYQPPTDTQYF. This chain uses TRBV20-1 with TRBJ2-3; D gene unclear. Germline CDR1 DFQATT, CDR2 SNEGSKA (reference sequence). Trimming left V 5 bases short and J 2 bases short, with 11 bases between. The CDR3 sequence is 13 residues long.

This clonotype has ten or more counts. This chain connects TRBV19 to TRBJ2-1; D is ambiguous. The V end was cut by 7 bases, the J end by 8 bases, with 9 bases between. Per the germline V gene, CDR1 is LNHDA and CDR2 is SQIVND (reference sequence). This CDR3 has 11 amino acids. The DNA for the CDR3 is TGTGCCAGTACCAGTTTCGATGAGCAGTTCTTC. Residues: CASTSFDEQFF.

The sample holds a few counts of this clonotype. V gene TRBV12-5 combines with J gene TRBJ2-3; 7 bases align to TRBD2. J was trimmed by 1 base and V by 5 bases; bases with no gene match: 6. The CDR3 consists of 15 residues. Germline values: CDR1 LGHNT, CDR2 FRNRAP. CDR3 residues: CASGAWTSGTDTQYF. In nucleotides, the CDR3 is TGTGCTAGTGGTGCTTGGACTAGTGGCACAGATACGCAGTATTTT.

This clonotype was seen more than once but under ten times. The CDR3 nucleotides read TGCAGTGCTACACCCCGAGGGGTGAACACTGAAGCTTTCTTT. Protein sequence: CSATPRGVNTEAFF. The V call is TRBV20-1, the J call TRBJ1-1; tentative D call: TRBD1 (5 bases). CDR3 length: 14 residues. With 4 bases removed from V and 0 bases from J, the gap between germline ends came to 12 bases. Per germline, CDR1 DFQATT and CDR2 SNEGSKA (reference sequence).

DNA for the CDR3: TGTGCCAGCAGCTTGGGGACAGCTCCTCCCTGCGAGCAGTACTTC. Its protein product is CASSLGTAPPCEQYF. This chain links TRBV5-6 with TRBJ2-7; a possible D gene is TRBD1 (6 bases). Deletions cut 0 bases from V and 6 bases from J, with 16 bases between. From germline, CDR1 is SGHDT and CDR2 YYEEEE. The CDR3 covers 15 residues.

The rearrangement joins TRBV14 to TRBJ2-1; TRBD1 agrees at 9 bases. Germline CDR1 reads SGHDN; CDR2 reads FVKESK. V gave up 4 bases and J gave up 4 bases; unmatched junction bases: 8. This CDR3 region has 16 residues. The CDR3 nucleotides are TGTGCCAGCAGCCGAATAGGACAGGGGATTTACAATGAGCAGTTCTTC. It codes for CASSRIGQGIYNEQFF.

The CDR3 DNA is TGTGCCAGTAGAGGGACAGGGGAACGATATGGCTACACCTTC. Protein sequence: CASRGTGERYGYTF. This chain joins TRBV19 and TRBJ1-2; TRBD1 matches at 10 bases. The germline gives CDR1 LNHDA, CDR2 SQIVND (reference sequence). J gave up 5 bases and V 6 bases, and 6 bases lay outside the gene matches. This CDR3 has 14 residues.

This clonotype was counted ten times or more. This chain links TRBV7-2 with TRBJ2-1; a weak D match, TRBD2 (5 bases). Trimming removed 5 bases at V and 3 bases at J, with 11 bases between. Per germline, CDR1 SGHTA and CDR2 FQGNSA. This CDR3 region has 14 residues. CDR3 nucleotides: TGTGCCAGCAGCCCCGCGGGTTACTACAATGAGCAGTTCTTC. As protein: CASSPAGYYNEQFF.

This clonotype was detected a few times. This chain joins TRBV6-5 and TRBJ1-6; 10 bases line up with TRBD1. Losses at the gene ends were 7 bases for V and 9 bases for J; bases not matched to a gene: 6. The germline V gene has CDR1 MNHEY and CDR2 SVGAGI. The CDR3 loop spans 14 amino acids. The CDR3 DNA follows: TGTGCCAGCACCCCGGGACAGGGGACTTCACCCCTCCACTTT. Protein: CASTPGQGTSPLHF.

This clonotype was detected only a few times. The chain joins TRBV14 to TRBJ2-1; 15 nucleotides match TRBD2. Germline CDR1 and CDR2: SGHDN and FVKESK. Unmatched junction bases numbered 7, after V lost 5 bases and J lost 2 bases. This CDR3 has 18 residues. The CDR3 reads CASSAGLAGGPTYNEQFF. The CDR3 DNA is TGTGCCAGCAGCGCGGGACTAGCGGGGGGCCCTACCTACAATGAGCAGTTCTTC.

This clonotype was recorded many times. The chain recombines TRBV24-1 with TRBJ1-5; a weak D match, TRBD1 (5 bases). Trimming shortened V by 5 bases and J by 5 bases, and 9 bases separated the two germline ends. The CDR3 runs 13 residues. CDR1 and CDR2 from the germline V gene are KGHDR and SFDVKD. The CDR3 loop is CATSVSRDQPQHF. CDR3 DNA sequence: TGTGCCACCAGTGTCAGCAGGGATCAGCCCCAGCATTTT.

V and J are TRBV29-1 and TRBJ2-2; maybe TRBD2 (6 bases). Per the germline V gene, CDR1 is SQVTM and CDR2 is ANQGSEA. This CDR3 region has 14 residues. V lost 4 bases and J lost 7, with 16 bases in between. As DNA, the CDR3 is TGCAGCGTTGGAGGGAACCCGGGGGACGGGGAGCTGTTTTTT. Encoded protein: CSVGGNPGDGELFF.

At least ten counts were recorded for this clonotype. This sequence joins TRBV19 and TRBJ2-3, with 10 positions matching TRBD2. V dropped 4 bases and J dropped 4; count of bases not matched to a gene: 2. CDR1 LNHDA and CDR2 SQIVND come from the germline V gene (reference sequence). This CDR3 spans 14 amino acids. CDR3 loop: CASSNSGGPDTQYF. CDR3 nucleotides: TGTGCCAGTAGTAATAGCGGGGGGCCAGATACGCAGTATTTT.

The chain is built from TRBV2 and TRBJ2-2, with D possibly matching TRBD1 (5 bases). Germline V gene data show CDR1 as SNHLY and CDR2 as FYNNEI. Deletions cut 1 base from V and 4 bases from J, with 10 bases between. The CDR3 spans 15 residues. Here the CDR3 DNA reads TGTGCCAGCAGTGAAGAATCTCAGGGCACCGGGGAGCTGTTTTTT. Translating it yields CASSEESQGTGELFF.

This clonotype was found many times. The chain links TRBV12-3 or TRBV12-4 to TRBJ1-2; possibly TRBD1 for D (6 bases). V shed 2 bases and J shed 4 bases, with 8 bases lying between them. CDR3 length equals 13 residues. The CDR3 reads CASSLQGPYGYTF. The CDR3 DNA reads as TGTGCCAGCAGTTTACAGGGGCCCTATGGCTACACCTTC.

This clonotype was counted ten times or more. The chain recombines TRBV7-9 with TRBJ1-4, with 12 nucleotides matching TRBD1. The CDR3 contains 15 residues. V lost 4 bases to trimming and J lost 7 bases; unmatched junction nucleotides: 4. The germline gives CDR1 SEHNR, CDR2 FQNEAQ (reference sequence). CDR3 in amino acids: CASSSTGQGAEKLFF. The CDR3 DNA is TGTGCCAGCAGCTCCACGGGACAGGGGGCTGAAAAACTGTTTTTT.

The chain employs TRBV6-1 and TRBJ2-3; 7 nucleotides line up with TRBD2. Germline CDR1 and CDR2: MNHNS and SASEGT. The CDR3 covers 15 residues. V was clipped by 0 bases and J by 4 bases; unmatched bases: 4. CDR3 sequence (DNA): TGTGCCAGCAGTGAAGCTCCAGCGGGATCAGATACGCAGTATTTT. Its translation: CASSEAPAGSDTQYF.

This clonotype was observed at least ten times. The gene calls are TRBV7-2 and TRBJ2-7; no clear D. This CDR3 is built from 13 residues. Trimming removed 5 bases from V and 2 bases from J, with 10 bases in between. Germline lookup yields CDR1 SGHTA and CDR2 FQGNSA. In DNA form, the CDR3 reads TGTGCCAGCAGCATTCGCTACCCCTACGAGCAGTACTTC. This translates into CASSIRYPYEQYF.

Concerning this clonotype itself: A junction boundary mismatches the germline segment, possibly from a read error. The rearrangement joins TRBV9 to TRBJ1-5; 9 bases match TRBD1. The germline V gene has CDR1 SGDLS and CDR2 YYNGEE. CDR3 size: 16 residues. CDR3 DNA sequence: TGTGCCAGCAGCGCCGGGACGGGACAGGGTCATCAGCCCCAGCAATTT. Amino acids: CASSAGTGQGHQPQQF.

This clonotype was recorded many times. The chain couples TRBV19 to TRBJ1-5; 7 bases match TRBD1. The CDR3 contains 14 residues. V was pared by 3 bases and J by 3 bases, with 2 bases of the junction left unmatched. The V gene's germline CDR1 is LNHDA and CDR2 SQIVND (reference sequence). CDR3 DNA sequence: TGTGCCAGTAGTATGACAGGGATCAATCAGCCCCAGCATTTT. It yields the protein CASSMTGINQPQHF.

This clonotype was recorded at least ten times. The chain couples TRBV28 to TRBJ2-7; 13 bases match TRBD2. The CDR3 totals 17 residues. Per the germline V gene, CDR1 is MDHEN and CDR2 is SYDVKM. V was pared by 6 bases and J by 3 bases, with 11 bases of the junction left unmatched. CDR3 residues: CASSPRTSGSLNYEQYF. The CDR3 region has the DNA TGTGCCAGCAGCCCCCGGACTAGCGGGAGCCTGAACTACGAGCAGTACTTC.

Details on this clonotype: A much larger clonotype is one base distant, so this may be a read error. V and J are TRBV29-1 and TRBJ1-2; D not resolved. This CDR3 spans 12 amino acids. Germline V lookup: CDR1 SQVTM, CDR2 ANQGSEA. V gave up 7 bases and J gave up 8 bases, with 17 bases separating them. This CDR3 is CSAPTRDNGYTF. DNA for the CDR3: TGCAGCGCTCCGACAAGGGATAACGGCTACACCTTC.